Presented here are 22 T cell receptor beta chains from one specimen sequenced in a study of T cell repertoires in cytomegalovirus infection. Each CDR3 protein gets one entry after TCRdb re-called the reads with MiXCR. The sample includes 370,000 or so distinct CDR3 sequences, around a third of them seen just once. Which antigens these TCRs recognize remains unknown. Sequenced here: cultured PBMCs, sampled from culture after CMV antigen stimulation. These receptors were obtained from a human donor in good health (CMV status not recorded). Some clones in this sample may be carry-over from other donors' samples.

The V gene is TRBV7-2, the J gene TRBJ2-7, with 8 bases lining up with TRBD2. CDR1 SGHTA and CDR2 FQGNSA come from the germline V gene. J gave up 6 bases and V 8 bases, and 12 bases lay outside the gene matches. CDR3 length: 14 residues. The CDR3 here is CASSPGLVLSEQYF. CDR3 DNA: TGTGCCAGCTCACCGGGACTAGTGCTGTCCGAGCAGTACTTC.

A word on this clonotype: An end of the junction does not agree with germline; a read error may underlie this. The chain is built from TRBV7-9 and TRBJ2-5; D possibly corresponds to TRBD2 (6 bases). Germline-derived CDR1 and CDR2 are SEHNR and FQNEAQ (reference sequence). This CDR3 spans 11 amino acids. CDR3 DNA sequence: TGTGCCAGCAACACTGCGGGGCCCCGGGACTTC. Translating it yields CASNTAGPRDF.

J is TRBJ2-1 and V is TRBV4-3, with D possibly being TRBD2 (6 bases). CDR1 LGHNA and CDR2 YSLEER come from the germline V gene. V dropped 2 bases and J dropped 7 bases, with 18 bases sitting between them. The CDR3 covers 16 residues. CDR3 coding DNA: TGCGCCAGCAGCCAAAGTGGGCTCGATGGGGGGAATGAGCAGTTCTTC. It translates to CASSQSGLDGGNEQFF.

This chain joins TRBV19 and TRBJ2-3, with 14 bases lining up with TRBD2. The V gene's germline CDR1 is LNHDA and CDR2 SQIVND (reference sequence). Unmatched junction bases numbered 0, after V lost 6 bases and J lost 1 base. This CDR3 region has 15 residues. Written as DNA, the CDR3 is TGTGCCAGTAGGGGACTAGCGGGAGGCACAGATACGCAGTATTTT. Amino acid sequence: CASRGLAGGTDTQYF.

This clonotype was observed once. The V call is TRBV12-3 or TRBV12-4, the J call TRBJ1-5; D is unresolved. This CDR3 has 13 amino acids. The V end lost 2 bases, the J end lost 9 bases, and 11 bases lay between the germline ends. This CDR3 reads CASSLFDDGPQHF. The CDR3, as DNA: TGTGCCAGCAGTTTATTTGACGATGGGCCCCAGCATTTT.

The chain combines TRBV9 with TRBJ2-5; tentative D call: TRBD2 (6 bases). The CDR3 totals 14 residues. V lost 0 bases and J 5 bases, leaving 11 bases between the germline ends. Germline CDR1 reads SGDLS; CDR2 reads YYNGEE. CDR3 residues: CASSVDGGMETQYF. CDR3 bases: TGTGCCAGCAGCGTAGACGGAGGGATGGAGACCCAGTACTTC.

The chain recombines TRBV7-8 with TRBJ2-7; the D gene is possibly TRBD1 (6 bases). Trimming removed 5 bases from V and 1 base from J, with 12 bases in between. The CDR3 is 14 residues long. Germline V CDR1 and CDR2: SGHVS, FQNEAQ. The chain's CDR3 is CASSPYRDSYEQYF. The CDR3, as DNA: TGTGCCAGCAGCCCTTACAGGGATTCCTACGAGCAGTACTTC. Using reference TRBV7-8 and TRBJ2-7 for the parts outside the CDR3, the full variable domain is GAGVSQSPRYKVAKRGQDVALRCDPISGHVSLFWYQQALGQGPEFLTYFQNEAQLDKSGLPSDRFFAERPEGSVSTLKIQRTQQEDSAVYLCASSPYRDSYEQYFGPGTRLTVT.

The chain recombines TRBV13 with TRBJ2-3, with D tentatively TRBD1 (5 bases). V was clipped by 2 bases and J by 0 bases, with 9 bases between them. The CDR3 covers 15 residues. In germline, CDR1 is PRHDT, CDR2 FYEKMQ (reference sequence). In nucleotides, the CDR3 is TGTGCCAGCAGCTTAATCGGACAAAGCACAGATACGCAGTATTTT. Protein product: CASSLIGQSTDTQYF.

The table lists this clonotype with a few counts. V is TRBV20-1 and J is TRBJ2-3, with D possibly TRBD1 on 6 matching bases. The germline V gene has CDR1 DFQATT and CDR2 SNEGSKA (reference sequence). Trimming shortened V by 1 base and J by 3 bases, and 20 bases separated the two germline ends. This CDR3 comprises 17 residues. This chain's CDR3 is CSARAPWGQGTTDTQYF. DNA of the CDR3: TGCAGTGCTAGAGCCCCATGGGGACAAGGAACTACAGATACGCAGTATTTT.

V gene TRBV7-3 combines with J gene TRBJ2-2; TRBD1 aligns across 7 bases. The CDR3 contains 14 residues. CDR1 SGHTA and CDR2 FQGTGA come from the germline V gene. The J segment lost 5 bases and the V segment lost 5 bases, leaving 5 bases of the junction unmatched. CDR3 protein: CASSHRQGTGELFF. For the CDR3, the DNA is TGTGCCAGCAGCCACCGACAGGGAACCGGGGAGCTGTTTTTT.

This clonotype was seen repeatedly, ten times or more. The chain recombines TRBV6-5 with TRBJ2-2, with 7 bases lining up with TRBD1. Germline values: CDR1 MNHEY, CDR2 SVGAGI. With V trimmed by 2 bases and J by 2 bases, 5 bases remained unmatched. The CDR3 spans 16 residues. The CDR3 reads CASSYHTGENTGELFF. CDR3 DNA sequence: TGTGCCAGCAGTTACCACACAGGGGAAAACACCGGGGAGCTGTTTTTT.

This clonotype has a count of ten or more. This rearrangement joins TRBV20-1 to TRBJ2-5, with 9 bases identical to TRBD2. V dropped 1 base and J dropped 5; count of bases not matched to a gene: 5. This CDR3 has 14 amino acids. The V gene's germline CDR1 is DFQATT and CDR2 SNEGSKA (reference sequence). The CDR3 DNA is TGCAGTGCTAGAGCTCCTAGCGGGGAGGAGACCCAGTACTTC. As protein: CSARAPSGEETQYF.

The table lists this clonotype with many counts. The chain is built from TRBV7-2 and TRBJ2-1; no reliable D call. With 5 bases removed from V and 2 bases from J, the gap between germline ends came to 16 bases. In germline, CDR1 is SGHTA, CDR2 FQGNSA. The CDR3 covers 16 residues. The CDR3 bases are TGTGCCAGCAGCGCCGAATTTGGGTTTCCCTACAATGAGCAGTTCTTC. This gives the protein CASSAEFGFPYNEQFF.

This chain uses TRBV4-1 with TRBJ2-3; D not resolved. The CDR3 consists of 14 residues. Germline V gene data show CDR1 as MGHRA and CDR2 as YSYEKL. V was shortened by 0 bases and J by 4 bases, with 8 bases between the two germline ends. The DNA for the CDR3 is TGCGCCAGCAGCCAAGACCCCCGGGCAGATACGCAGTATTTT. This gives the protein CASSQDPRADTQYF.

The genes are TRBV29-1 and TRBJ1-2; a weak D match, TRBD1 (5 bases). There are 12 residues in the CDR3. V lost 6 bases and J lost 6, with 14 bases in between. Germline assignment: CDR1 SQVTM and CDR2 ANQGSEA. DNA of the CDR3: TGCAGCGTGAATCACCCGGGGGATGGCTACACCTTC. Its protein is CSVNHPGDGYTF.

This chain links TRBV4-1 with TRBJ1-3, with D hard to call. From germline, CDR1 is MGHRA and CDR2 YSYEKL. The CDR3 loop spans 12 amino acids. Trimming removed 3 bases from V and 4 bases from J, with 4 bases in between. CDR3 loop: CASSQLGNTIYF. CDR3 in DNA: TGCGCCAGCAGCCAGCTAGGAAACACCATATATTTT.

This clonotype was seen a few times. This chain uses TRBV7-2 with TRBJ2-1, with 13 nucleotides matching TRBD2. The length of the CDR3 is 15 residues. The germline gives CDR1 SGHTA, CDR2 FQGNSA. The V and J ends lost 3 bases and 8 bases, in that order; junction bases with no gene match: 4. The CDR3 coding sequence is TGTGCCAGCAGCTTCGGACTAGCGGGAGTATATGAGCAGTTCTTC. This gives the protein CASSFGLAGVYEQFF.

Only a few counts were recorded for this clonotype. The rearrangement joins TRBV7-9 to TRBJ1-1; a weak D match, TRBD1 (5 bases). Germline loops: CDR1 SEHNR, CDR2 FQNEAQ (reference sequence). The CDR3 loop spans 13 amino acids. V dropped 3 bases and J dropped 1 base, with 6 bases sitting between them. The chain's CDR3 is CASSFGANTEAFF. CDR3 coding DNA: TGTGCCAGCAGCTTCGGGGCGAACACTGAAGCTTTCTTT.

The CDR3 spells CASSSPGRQETQYF. For the CDR3, the DNA is TGTGCCAGCAGTTCCCCAGGCCGGCAAGAGACCCAGTACTTC. The V and J genes are TRBV12-3 or TRBV12-4 and TRBJ2-5; D gene uncertain. The CDR3 runs to 14 residues. Trimming took 4 bases from V and 2 from J, leaving 11 bases between them.

This clonotype was seen once. The rearrangement links TRBV7-6 to TRBJ2-7, with 9 bases matching TRBD1. Looked up from germline, CDR1 is SGHVS and CDR2 is FNYEAQ. After removal of 5 bases from V and 5 bases from J, the junction contained 4 bases not matched to a gene. This CDR3 spans 13 amino acids. CDR3 nucleotide sequence: TGTGCCAGCAGCCCTAGGGACAGGGACGAGCAGTACGTC. It translates to CASSPRDRDEQYV.

This clonotype was observed at least ten times. The J gene is TRBJ2-3, the V gene TRBV12-3 or TRBV12-4; 8 bases are shared with TRBD1. The V and J ends lost 6 bases and 1 base, in that order; junction bases with no gene match: 3. The CDR3 has 14 residues. In DNA, the CDR3 is TGTGCCAGCAGCGAGACAGGGGGCACAGATACGCAGTATTTT. Protein sequence: CASSETGGTDTQYF.

In its sample, this clonotype was seen a few times. Compared with germline, one end of the junction differs, possibly owing to a read error. V gene TRBV12-3 or TRBV12-4 combines with J gene TRBJ2-1, with TRBD2 matching 7 bases. CDR3 length: 15 amino acids. The CDR3 spells CASSLAEPLYNEQFF. The CDR3 region has the DNA TGTGCCAGCAGTCTAGCGGAGCCCCTCTACAATGAGCAGTTCTTC.